This T cell receptor beta chain was identified during a study of Ad26.COV2.S vaccination and SARS-CoV-2 variants. Treatment denoted: 19 received Ad26.COV2.S at low or high dose, single or two shots; about five received placebo; per-sample allocation not given. The investigators took samples on day 63 after the first vaccine or placebo injection. TCRdb's copy holds only in-frame clones and misses some; the assay was immunoSEQ multiplex PCR. Of 400,000 or so clones listed, 70% to 90% were seen once; the top ten hold around 3.4%. Sequenced here: peripheral blood, sampled in a trial of Ad26.COV2.S vaccine versus placebo. This TCR was recovered from a person between 18 and 65 years old who received the Ad26.COV2.S COVID-19 vaccine or a placebo.

The CDR3 loop is CASSESVTVYGYTF. For the CDR3, the DNA is TGTGCCAGCAGTGAATCTGTGACAGTCTATGGCTACACCTTC. The chain joins TRBV25-1 to TRBJ1-2; a possible D gene is TRBD1 (5 bases). Germline CDR1 is MGHDK and CDR2 is SYGVNS. This CDR3 spans 14 amino acids. Trimming stripped 1 base from V and 4 bases from J, with 10 bases between.